The next 28 T cell receptor beta chains were all read from a single sample in a study of persistence of HIV-infected CD4 T cells. The immunoSEQ assay was version 4, run in survey mode. Method: immunoSEQ multiplex PCR; TCRdb's copy keeps in-frame clones and lacks some. The sample lists some 58,000 clones; just under 75% were seen once. No antigens are known for them. The stimulus was an HIV-1 Gag 15-mer peptide pool, approximately 0.93 ug/peptide/mL. Memory cells lacking CD40L and CD69 with high CD45RO were sorted. Here the sequenced sample was CD4+ T cells sorted from PBMCs after approximately 19-hour stimulation, taken from a patient who received antiretroviral therapy. Receptors originate from an adult man with HIV who was CMV-seropositive.

The V gene is TRBV2, the J gene TRBJ2-1, with a weak D call TRBD2 (6 bases). The germline V and J ends were trimmed by 6 bases and 9 bases, with 12 bases remaining between them. The CDR3 spans 12 residues. Per the germline V gene, CDR1 is SNHLY and CDR2 is FYNNEI. The CDR3 sequence: CASRGGAFEQFF. Written as DNA, the CDR3 is TGTGCCAGCAGAGGAGGGGCGTTTGAGCAGTTCTTC.

The J gene is TRBJ1-3, the V gene TRBV7-9; D not certain. The CDR3 length is 12 residues. CDR1 is SEHNR and CDR2 is FQNEAQ in the germline V gene (reference sequence). V was trimmed by 6 bases and J by 8 bases, leaving 11 bases between them. The CDR3 coding sequence is TGTGCCAGCAGTCAGAAGGGTCACACCATATATTTT. Translating it yields CASSQKGHTIYF.

V and J are TRBV7-6 and TRBJ1-5, with D maybe TRBD1 (6 bases). V was pared by 4 bases and J by 2 bases, with 12 bases between. This CDR3 comprises 15 residues. Germline-derived CDR1 and CDR2 are SGHVS and FNYEAQ. The CDR3 region is CASSSGAWGNQPQHF. Here the CDR3 DNA reads TGTGCCAGCAGCTCAGGGGCGTGGGGCAATCAGCCCCAGCATTTT.

This chain uses TRBV4-1 with TRBJ2-2; D may be TRBD1 (5 bases). V was shortened by 3 bases and J by 4 bases, with 18 bases between the two germline ends. There are 17 residues in the CDR3. From germline, CDR1 is MGHRA and CDR2 YSYEKL. The CDR3 DNA follows: TGCGCCAGCAGCCATCGGCAGGGCGGAGTTGGCACCGGGGAGCTGTTTTTT. Translating it yields CASSHRQGGVGTGELFF.

CDR3 DNA sequence: TGTGCCAGTAGCCGGGACAGGGAGAGCGAGCAGTACTTC. Its protein is CASSRDRESEQYF. The rearrangement uses TRBV19 and TRBJ2-7, with TRBD1 matching 9 bases. Losses at the gene ends were 6 bases for V and 6 bases for J; bases not matched to a gene: 6. The CDR3 runs 13 residues. Germline V gene lookup returns CDR1 LNHDA and CDR2 SQIVND (reference sequence). Full variable domain (rest looked up from reference TRBV19 and TRBJ2-7): DGGITQSPKYLFRKEGQNVTLSCEQNLNHDAMYWYRQDPGQGLRLIYYSQIVNDFQKGDIAEGYSVSREKKESFPLTVTSAQKNPTAFYLCASSRDRESEQYFGPGTRLTVT.

The V call is TRBV10-3, the J call TRBJ2-3; the match to TRBD2 covers 7 bases. From germline, CDR1 is ENHRY and CDR2 SYGVKD. V dropped 0 bases and J dropped 5; count of bases not matched to a gene: 5. The CDR3 has 15 amino acids. CDR3 sequence reads: CAISESGRGRDTQYF. Here the CDR3 DNA reads TGTGCCATCAGTGAGTCGGGGCGGGGGAGAGATACGCAGTATTTT.

The chain has TRBV5-1 and TRBJ2-1; D is undetermined. The CDR3 spans 16 residues. Deletions cut 4 bases from V and 4 bases from J, with 18 bases between. Germline lookup yields CDR1 SGHRS and CDR2 YFSETQ. In DNA, the CDR3 is TGCGCCAGCAGCCCTCAAACAACCGGGTCTTACAATGAGCAGTTCTTC. It codes for CASSPQTTGSYNEQFF.

This clone was seen more than once but under ten times. The V and J genes are TRBV3-1 (or the pseudogene TRBV3-2) and TRBJ1-5; TRBD1 is a possible D gene (5 bases). The ends were cut back, 3 bases at V and 6 bases at J, with 12 bases in the middle. The germline gives CDR1 LGHDT, CDR2 YNNKEL (reference sequence). The CDR3 covers 14 residues. CDR3 bases: TGTGCCAGCAGCCAGAACAGCGGGGGTCAGCCCCAGCATTTT. Protein: CASSQNSGGQPQHF.

The chain has TRBV7-3 and TRBJ1-5; D gene uncertain. V was pared by 5 bases and J by 1 base, with 15 bases between. From germline, CDR1 is SGHTA and CDR2 FQGTGA. The CDR3 runs 16 residues. The CDR3 sequence: CASSGFGEQSNQPQHF. CDR3 nucleotides: TGTGCCAGCAGCGGGTTTGGCGAGCAGAGCAATCAGCCCCAGCATTTT.

The J gene is TRBJ1-1, the V gene TRBV5-1, with unresolved D. CDR1 and CDR2 from the germline V gene are SGHRS and YFSETQ. The CDR3 totals 14 residues. V lost 0 bases and J 4 bases, leaving 10 bases between the germline ends. The CDR3 here is CASSLVSSSTEAFF. CDR3 DNA sequence: TGCGCCAGCAGCTTGGTATCGAGTAGCACTGAAGCTTTCTTT.

This clone rates as medium-sized (0.01 to 0.1%). This sequence joins TRBV19 and TRBJ2-2; TRBD2 aligns across 7 bases. V lost 5 bases, J lost 6 bases, and 12 bases stayed unmatched. Germline V gene lookup returns CDR1 LNHDA and CDR2 SQIVND (reference sequence). The CDR3 extends over 16 amino acids. The CDR3 coding sequence is TGTGCCAGTAGTCCGCTCGGCGGGACTACACCCGGGGAGCTGTTTTTT. The encoded protein is CASSPLGGTTPGELFF.

This clone appeared once. This sequence joins TRBV3-1 (or the pseudogene TRBV3-2) and TRBJ1-5; no reliable D call. Per the germline V gene, CDR1 is LGHDT and CDR2 is YNNKEL (reference sequence). The CDR3 is 15 amino acids. Between the trimmed V and J ends, which lost 5 bases and 5 bases, there was a span of 16 bases. The CDR3 DNA sequence: TGTGCCAGCAGCGGTGGTTTTTGGCATCATCAGCCCCAGCATTTT. Translation gives CASSGGFWHHQPQHF.

V gene TRBV4-1 combines with J gene TRBJ1-1, with a weak D call TRBD1 (5 bases). The CDR3 spans 14 residues. CDR1 is MGHRA, CDR2 YSYEKL, per germline. Trimming stripped 0 bases from V and 3 bases from J, with 8 bases between. CDR3 sequence: CASSQDSGDTEAFF. For the CDR3, the DNA is TGCGCCAGCAGCCAAGACTCGGGGGACACTGAAGCTTTCTTT.

The gene calls are TRBV5-1 and TRBJ2-7; 11 bases are shared with TRBD1. Germline values: CDR1 SGHRS, CDR2 YFSETQ. Germline trimming cut 4 bases from V and 3 bases from J; bases unmatched to any gene: 3. The CDR3 has 14 residues. The CDR3 spells CASSLGQGVYEQYF. The DNA of the CDR3 is TGCGCCAGCAGCCTGGGACAGGGGGTCTACGAGCAGTACTTC.

The V gene is TRBV6-5, the J gene TRBJ1-5, with TRBD1 matching over 8 bases. From germline, CDR1 is MNHEY and CDR2 SVGAGI. J was trimmed by 8 bases and V by 6 bases; bases with no gene match: 9. The CDR3 spans 14 residues. CDR3 nucleotides: TGTGCCAGCAGGGACAGGGTGATGGGGAAGCCCCAGCATTTT. Translation gives CASRDRVMGKPQHF.

This chain uses TRBV14 with TRBJ2-1; 9 bases match TRBD2. The CDR3 length is 15 residues. Trimming removed 4 bases from V and 3 bases from J; junction bases left unmatched: 4. Germline-derived CDR1 and CDR2 are SGHDN and FVKESK. CDR3 in DNA: TGTGCCAGCAGCCCATTACTAGCGGGCTACAATGAGCAGTTCTTC. Amino acids: CASSPLLAGYNEQFF.

The rearrangement uses TRBV3-1 (or the pseudogene TRBV3-2) and TRBJ1-2; D ambiguous. V gave up 0 bases and J gave up 3 bases, with 2 bases separating them. This CDR3 has 12 residues. The germline V gene encodes CDR1 LGHDT and CDR2 YNNKEL (reference sequence). The CDR3 loop reads CASSQEYYGYTF. The CDR3 nucleotides read TGTGCCAGCAGCCAAGAGTACTATGGCTACACCTTC.

The chain combines TRBV6-5 with TRBJ2-3, with D perhaps TRBD1 (5 bases). This CDR3 spans 13 amino acids. V lost 7 bases, J lost 2 bases, and 10 bases lay in between. Germline-derived CDR1 and CDR2 are MNHEY and SVGAGI. CDR3 protein: CASKDIITDTQYF. CDR3 DNA sequence: TGTGCCAGCAAGGACATCATCACAGATACGCAGTATTTT.

This chain uses TRBV5-1 with TRBJ2-2; D might be TRBD1 (5 bases). The V end was cut by 4 bases, the J end by 0 bases, with 13 bases between. CDR1 SGHRS and CDR2 YFSETQ come from the germline V gene. The CDR3 extends over 16 amino acids. The CDR3 reads CASSGIGVTNTGELFF. The CDR3 DNA follows: TGCGCCAGCAGCGGAATAGGGGTGACGAACACCGGGGAGCTGTTTTTT.

The V and J genes are TRBV2 and TRBJ2-4, with 11 bases matching TRBD2. Germline V gene data show CDR1 as SNHLY and CDR2 as FYNNEI. The CDR3 totals 16 residues. After removal of 1 base from V and 3 bases from J, the junction contained 2 bases not matched to a gene. The CDR3 DNA sequence: TGTGCCAGCAGTGAAGGACTAGCGGGAAACAAAAACATTCAGTACTTC. This encodes CASSEGLAGNKNIQYF.

The chain combines TRBV10-2 with TRBJ1-3, with D perhaps matching TRBD1 (5 bases). This CDR3 contains 14 residues. CDR1 and CDR2 (germline): WSHSY, SAAADI. Trimming removed 8 bases at V and 0 bases at J, with 11 bases between. CDR3 in DNA: TGCGCCAGCTTGCAGGGTTCCTCTGGAAACACCATATATTTT. Protein sequence: CASLQGSSGNTIYF.

The chain is built from TRBV29-1 and TRBJ2-2; D may be TRBD1 or TRBD2 (6 bases each). Germline CDR1 SQVTM, CDR2 ANQGSEA. The CDR3 consists of 13 residues. Trimming took 5 bases from V and 3 from J, leaving 10 bases between them. The CDR3 here is CSVSRGDTGELFF. The DNA for the CDR3 is TGCAGCGTTTCGAGGGGGGACACCGGGGAGCTGTTTTTT.

The J gene is TRBJ2-7, the V gene TRBV5-1; D unresolved. The V end lost 2 bases, the J end lost 5 bases, and 14 bases lay between the germline ends. This CDR3 has 14 amino acids. Per the germline V gene, CDR1 is SGHRS and CDR2 is YFSETQ. CDR3 amino acids: CASSLGSKEDEQYF. CDR3 nucleotide sequence: TGCGCCAGCAGCTTAGGTTCGAAAGAGGACGAGCAGTACTTC. The complete variable domain, with remaining parts taken from reference TRBV5-1 and TRBJ2-7, reads KAGVTQTPRYLIKTRGQQVTLSCSPISGHRSVSWYQQTPGQGLQFLFEYFSETQRNKGNFPGRFSGRQFSNSRSEMNVSTLELGDSALYLCASSLGSKEDEQYFGPGTRLTVT.

This clone was seen once. This chain connects TRBV4-1 to TRBJ2-1; TRBD2 agrees at 8 bases. The CDR3 has 15 amino acids. Germline loops: CDR1 MGHRA, CDR2 YSYEKL. The V segment lost 4 bases and the J segment 0 bases; nucleotides outside the gene matches: 2. CDR3 in DNA: TGCGCCAGCAGCCCGGGGGGGAGCTCCTACAATGAGCAGTTCTTC. Its translation is CASSPGGSSYNEQFF.

This clone was seen only a few times. V and J are TRBV28 and TRBJ2-7; D is possibly TRBD2 (6 bases). V was trimmed by 10 bases and J by 0 bases, leaving 16 bases between them. Germline V lookup: CDR1 MDHEN, CDR2 SYDVKM. There are 14 residues in the CDR3. CDR3 bases: TGTGCCACCGCCTCTGTGGGGGGCTCCTACGAGCAGTACTTC. It specifies CATASVGGSYEQYF.

The gene calls are TRBV19 and TRBJ2-2; either TRBD1 or TRBD2 may supply D (5 bases each). The V gene's germline CDR1 is LNHDA and CDR2 SQIVND (reference sequence). CDR3 length: 16 residues. The ends were cut back, 6 bases at V and 0 bases at J, with 14 bases in the middle. The CDR3 bases are TGTGCCAGTAGCGAGAGGGGACGGACGAACACCGGGGAGCTGTTTTTT. Translated, it gives CASSERGRTNTGELFF.

The gene calls are TRBV6-1 and TRBJ1-5; D may be TRBD1 (6 bases). V lost 1 base to trimming and J lost 15 bases, with 13 bases between them. The CDR3 covers 12 residues. Germline lookup yields CDR1 MNHNS and CDR2 SASEGT. The DNA of the CDR3 is TGTGCCAGCAGTGAAGGCACAGGGCCAGGGCATTTT. Translated, it gives CASSEGTGPGHF.

The chain joins TRBV5-4 to TRBJ1-4, with unresolved D. CDR3 length: 12 amino acids. The V gene lost 2 bases and the J gene lost 6 bases, with 5 bases spanning the gap. Looked up from germline, CDR1 is SGHNT and CDR2 is YYREEE (reference sequence). The chain's CDR3 is CASSLPDEKLFF. CDR3 DNA sequence: TGTGCCAGCAGCTTACCGGATGAAAAACTGTTTTTT. The full variable domain, with the rest looked up from reference TRBV5-4 and TRBJ1-4, is ETGVTQSPTHLIKTRGQQVTLRCSSQSGHNTVSWYQQALGQGPQFIFQYYREEENGRGNFPPRFSGLQFPNYSSELNVNALELDDSALYLCASSLPDEKLFFGSGTQLSVL.